Below are 30 T cell receptor beta chains sequenced from a single sample in a study of shared clonotypes between healthy human individuals (dated by TCRdb to 2018 to 2021). The protocol used for the library was the immunoSEQ multiplex PCR assay. Sourced from immuneACCESS, this table was stored by TCRdb with only in-frame sequences that have V and J called. A share of the clones is absent; for the studies checked, an unresolved V gene accounts for under half, and the remainder has no known explanation. The sample table holds roughly 2.5 million clones, of which around nine tenths were seen once. Roughly 0.15% of the sample goes to the ten largest clones. The sequencing input was naive CD4+ T cells sorted from blood. Read against the paper, the sample's cell subset or site label means: CD45RA+ positively selected. The receptors were sampled from a man younger than 30 in good health.

The rearrangement links TRBV19 to TRBJ2-1, with no clear D. The CDR3 is 13 amino acids. V was shortened by 0 bases and J by 10 bases, with 10 bases between the two germline ends. CDR1 and CDR2 from the germline V gene are LNHDA and SQIVND (reference sequence). CDR3 protein: CASSIERDYEQFF. The CDR3 DNA is TGTGCCAGTAGTATAGAGAGAGATTACGAGCAGTTCTTC. The whole variable domain, filled in from reference TRBV19 and TRBJ2-1, reads DGGITQSPKYLFRKEGQNVTLSCEQNLNHDAMYWYRQDPGQGLRLIYYSQIVNDFQKGDIAEGYSVSREKKESFPLTVTSAQKNPTAFYLCASSIERDYEQFFGPGTRLTVL.

This chain joins TRBV21-1 and TRBJ2-7; the D call of TRBD1 is as the table states it, not checked on the DNA. TRBV21-1 is shown as a pseudogene. CDR3 size: 17 residues. CDR3 residues: CASSKGLRDRGSYEQYF. The CDR3 bases are TGTGCCAGCAGCAAGGGCCTCCGGGACAGGGGCTCCTACGAGCAGTACTTC.

This clone is a singleton in its sample. The chain joins TRBV11-3 to TRBJ2-7; 9 nucleotides match TRBD1. V lost 5 bases, J lost 2 bases, and 7 bases stayed unmatched. This CDR3 has 15 residues. Germline CDR1 and CDR2: SGHNT and YENEEA. The CDR3 loop reads CASSPGGQGTYEQYF. In DNA, the CDR3 is TGTGCCAGCAGCCCCGGGGGACAGGGTACCTACGAGCAGTACTTC. Complete variable domain (other parts from reference TRBV11-3 and TRBJ2-7): EAGVVQSPRYKIIEKKQPVAFWCNPISGHNTLYWYLQNLGQGPELLIRYENEEAVDDSQLPKDRFSAERLKGVDSTLKIQPAELGDSAVYLCASSPGGQGTYEQYFGPGTRLTVT.

The V call is TRBV7-9, the J call TRBJ1-4; D is uncertain. The V gene lost 8 bases and the J gene lost 4 bases, with 5 bases spanning the gap. The CDR3 sequence is 11 residues long. Germline CDR1 and CDR2: SEHNR and FQNEAQ (reference sequence). The CDR3 here is CASGFNEKLFF. The CDR3 DNA is TGTGCCAGCGGGTTTAATGAAAAACTGTTTTTT.

V gene TRBV28 combines with J gene TRBJ1-5; 7 bases are a match to TRBD1. This CDR3 spans 16 amino acids. V was clipped by 5 bases and J by 1 base; unmatched bases: 8. Germline lookup yields CDR1 MDHEN and CDR2 SYDVKM. In DNA, the CDR3 is TGTGCCAGCAGTGGCCGACAGGGCTGGAGCAATCAGCCCCAGCATTTT. Translating gives CASSGRQGWSNQPQHF.

The gene calls are TRBV5-8 and TRBJ1-4; a possible D gene is TRBD1 (5 bases). CDR3 length: 16 residues. Trimming shortened V by 4 bases and J by 4 bases, and 17 bases separated the two germline ends. In germline, CDR1 is SGHTS, CDR2 YDEGEE. CDR3 DNA: TGTGCCAGCAGCGCATCGCAGGGCTATGGTAATGAAAAACTGTTTTTT. Translating gives CASSASQGYGNEKLFF.

V and J are TRBV6-1 and TRBJ1-3, with 8 bases identical to TRBD1. The J segment lost 1 base and the V segment lost 2 bases, leaving 4 bases of the junction unmatched. This CDR3 is built from 16 residues. Looked up from germline, CDR1 is MNHNS and CDR2 is SASEGT. The CDR3 DNA reads as TGTGCCAGCAGTGAACAGGGGGCGGTTTCTGGAAACACCATATATTTT. This gives the protein CASSEQGAVSGNTIYF.

The chain is built from TRBV27 and TRBJ2-3, with 15 bases that match TRBD2. Unmatched junction bases numbered 23, after V lost 3 bases and J lost 4 bases. CDR1 is MNHEY and CDR2 is SMNVEV in the germline V gene (reference sequence). This CDR3 has 23 amino acids. The CDR3 reads CASSFRVTRDLGTSGGPADTQYF. DNA for the CDR3: TGTGCCAGCAGTTTCCGGGTCACCAGGGACCTAGGGACTAGCGGGGGGCCGGCAGATACGCAGTATTTT.

V gene TRBV7-9 combines with J gene TRBJ1-6, with D possibly being TRBD1 (5 bases). This CDR3 is built from 14 residues. Deletions cut 4 bases from V and 7 bases from J, with 11 bases between. The germline V gene encodes CDR1 SEHNR and CDR2 FQNEAQ (reference sequence). In DNA form, the CDR3 reads TGTGCCAGCAGCTCGGGACGGATAAATTCACCCCTCCACTTT. Translating gives CASSSGRINSPLHF. Full variable domain (missing parts from reference TRBV7-9 and TRBJ1-6): DTGVSQNPRHKITKRGQNVTFRCDPISEHNRLYWYRQTLGQGPEFLTYFQNEAQLEKSRLLSDRFSAERPKGSFSTLEIQRTEQGDSAMYLCASSSGRINSPLHFGNGTRLTVT.

The J gene is TRBJ1-5, the V gene TRBV5-4; D remains unclear. The CDR3 runs to 14 residues. Germline lookup yields CDR1 SGHNT and CDR2 YYREEE (reference sequence). The germline V and J ends were trimmed by 2 bases and 0 bases, with 6 bases remaining between them. CDR3 DNA: TGTGCCAGCAGCTTATATAATAGCAATCAGCCCCAGCATTTT. Translating it yields CASSLYNSNQPQHF.

About this clone: Other nucleotide sequences from this sample produce the same CDR3. J is TRBJ1-2 and V is TRBV28; D not resolved. The CDR3 runs to 12 residues. Trimming cost V 4 bases and J 8 bases, with 11 bases left between them. CDR1 and CDR2 from the germline V gene are MDHEN and SYDVKM. The CDR3 DNA reads as TGTGCCAGCAGTTCACAAGGGCTGGGCTACACCTTC. It is translated as CASSSQGLGYTF.

This clone has more than one count but fewer than ten. This chain joins TRBV18 and TRBJ1-1; unclear D gene. The CDR3 runs to 15 residues. With 2 bases removed from V and 4 bases from J, the gap between germline ends came to 14 bases. Per germline, CDR1 KGHSH and CDR2 LQKENI. CDR3 loop: CASSPYTRTGTEAFF. The CDR3 DNA is TGTGCCAGCTCACCATACACTCGGACGGGCACTGAAGCTTTCTTT.

This clone occurred a few times. The chain links TRBV10-1 to TRBJ1-4, with 7 bases lining up with TRBD1. Germline CDR1 reads WNHNN; CDR2 reads SYGVQD (reference sequence). With 0 bases clipped from V and 8 bases from J, the junction kept 6 bases outside the gene matches. This CDR3 contains 15 residues. CDR3 protein: CASSESDRMPEKLFF. The CDR3 nucleotides read TGCGCCAGCAGTGAGTCGGACAGGATGCCAGAAAAACTGTTTTTT.

As to this clone: Within the sample, other DNA sequences also encode this same CDR3. CDR3 region: CASLRGQETQYF. The CDR3 DNA follows: TGTGCCAGCTTGAGGGGTCAAGAGACCCAGTACTTC. The V gene is TRBV2, the J gene TRBJ2-5, with D perhaps TRBD1 or TRBD2 (5 bases each). The V end lost 8 bases, the J end lost 2 bases, and 9 bases lay between the germline ends. The germline gives CDR1 SNHLY, CDR2 FYNNEI. The CDR3 is 12 amino acids.

The gene calls are TRBV9 and TRBJ1-5; D uncertain. V lost 4 bases and J 0 bases, leaving 17 bases between the germline ends. Germline V gene lookup returns CDR1 SGDLS and CDR2 YYNGEE. This CDR3 spans 17 amino acids. The CDR3 sequence is CASSLGGLDDSNQPQHF. The CDR3 DNA follows: TGTGCCAGCAGCCTTGGTGGGCTAGACGATAGCAATCAGCCCCAGCATTTT.

Of note for this clone: Other DNA sequences in this specimen translate into the identical CDR3. This chain connects TRBV7-9 to TRBJ2-7, with TRBD1 matching 8 bases. Trimming removed 0 bases from V and 1 base from J; junction bases left unmatched: 5. CDR3 length: 16 residues. In germline, CDR1 is SEHNR, CDR2 FQNEAQ (reference sequence). This CDR3 reads CASSLAGGQGSYEQYF. DNA for the CDR3: TGTGCCAGCAGCTTAGCGGGAGGACAGGGATCCTACGAGCAGTACTTC.

With respect to this clone: Additional DNA sequences in this sample encode the identical CDR3. The chain joins TRBV11-2 to TRBJ1-4, with 10 bases aligning to TRBD1. The trim removed 0 bases at V and 5 bases at J, leaving 0 bases unmatched. The CDR3 is made up of 15 amino acids. CDR1 is SGHAT and CDR2 is FQNNGV in the germline V gene. The DNA for the CDR3 is TGTGCCAGCAGCTTAGAGACAGGGGGCAATGAAAAACTGTTTTTT. It codes for CASSLETGGNEKLFF.

This chain joins TRBV5-1 and TRBJ1-1; D is perhaps TRBD1 (6 bases). The CDR3 contains 17 residues. V lost 4 bases to trimming and J lost 4 bases, with 23 bases between them. CDR1 and CDR2 from the germline V gene are SGHRS and YFSETQ. In DNA form, the CDR3 reads TGCGCCAGCAGCGATGGAGGAGGGGGGAGCCAAAGCACTGAAGCTTTCTTT. Its protein product is CASSDGGGGSQSTEAFF.

In the case of this clone: At the DNA level, this CDR3 is encoded by other sequences in the same sample as well. The chain has TRBV11-2 and TRBJ2-7; D not resolved. Trimming cost V 0 bases and J 5 bases, with 8 bases left between them. Germline V CDR1 and CDR2: SGHAT, FQNNGV. The CDR3 loop spans 13 amino acids. The CDR3 DNA follows: TGTGCCAGCAGCTTAGACAGGCCCAACGAGCAGTACTTC. It yields the protein CASSLDRPNEQYF.

CDR3 residues: CASSLTGYTYNEQFF. The CDR3 region has the DNA TGTGCCAGCAGCTTAACGGGGTACACCTACAATGAGCAGTTCTTC. J is TRBJ2-1 and V is TRBV5-6, with D possibly matching TRBD2 (5 bases). CDR3 length: 15 residues. Trimming removed 2 bases at V and 2 bases at J, with 11 bases between. Germline CDR1 SGHDT, CDR2 YYEEEE.

The chain couples TRBV5-1 to TRBJ2-5; no reliable D call. There are 12 residues in the CDR3. V lost 5 bases and J 4 bases, leaving 9 bases between the germline ends. Looked up from germline, CDR1 is SGHRS and CDR2 is YFSETQ. The CDR3 region is CASRKGRETQYF. In DNA, the CDR3 is TGCGCCAGCAGAAAAGGAAGAGAGACCCAGTACTTC. The full variable domain, its missing parts supplied by reference TRBV5-1 and TRBJ2-5, is KAGVTQTPRYLIKTRGQQVTLSCSPISGHRSVSWYQQTPGQGLQFLFEYFSETQRNKGNFPGRFSGRQFSNSRSEMNVSTLELGDSALYLCASRKGRETQYFGPGTRLLVL.

This chain connects TRBV27 to TRBJ1-2; possible D gene TRBD1, 6 bases. This CDR3 is 13 amino acids long. V was cut by 5 bases and J by 7 bases, with 14 bases left in between. CDR1 is MNHEY, CDR2 SMNVEV, per germline (reference sequence). CDR3 protein: CASSLRGNSGYTF. Here the CDR3 DNA reads TGTGCCAGCAGTCTCAGGGGTAATAGTGGCTACACCTTC.

A note on this clone: This specimen includes other DNA sequences encoding the same CDR3. The chain recombines TRBV7-9 with TRBJ2-7; D remains ambiguous. The CDR3 is 12 residues long. Germline CDR1 SEHNR, CDR2 FQNEAQ (reference sequence). V dropped 5 bases and J dropped 3 bases, with 8 bases sitting between them. The CDR3: CASSPRNYEQYF. CDR3 bases: TGTGCCAGCAGCCCACGGAACTACGAGCAGTACTTC. Full variable domain (outside the CDR3, taken from reference TRBV7-9 and TRBJ2-7): DTGVSQNPRHKITKRGQNVTFRCDPISEHNRLYWYRQTLGQGPEFLTYFQNEAQLEKSRLLSDRFSAERPKGSFSTLEIQRTEQGDSAMYLCASSPRNYEQYFGPGTRLTVT.

The chain joins TRBV4-1 to TRBJ2-3, with D hard to call. The CDR3 runs 14 residues. Germline CDR1 is MGHRA and CDR2 is YSYEKL. Trimming stripped 6 bases from V and 0 bases from J, with 10 bases between. CDR3 DNA: TGCGCCAGCAGAGAACGCGAGAGCACAGATACGCAGTATTTT. This translates into CASRERESTDTQYF.

CDR3 sequence (DNA): TGTGCCAGCAGCTGGGACCCAAACACTGAAGCTTTCTTT. It codes for CASSWDPNTEAFF. This chain links TRBV7-2 with TRBJ1-1, with D tentatively TRBD1 (5 bases). The CDR3 length is 13 residues. Per germline, CDR1 SGHTA and CDR2 FQGNSA. V was pared by 4 bases and J by 2 bases, with 8 bases between.

The CDR3 here is CASSFTSGRREQFF. CDR3 in DNA: TGTGCCAGCAGCTTTACTAGCGGGAGACGCGAGCAGTTCTTC. The J gene is TRBJ2-1, the V gene TRBV7-2, with 11 bases identical to TRBD2. The CDR3 runs 14 residues. Trimming at V came to 3 bases and at J to 10 bases, leaving 5 bases not matched to a gene. Germline V gene sequence: CDR1 SGHTA, CDR2 FQGNSA.

The CDR3: CASSERDPSTHEQYF. CDR3 coding DNA: TGTGCCAGCAGTGAGCGGGACCCTTCAACCCACGAGCAGTACTTC. The gene calls are TRBV6-1 and TRBJ2-7, with a tentative D call TRBD2 (6 bases). The V gene's germline CDR1 is MNHNS and CDR2 SASEGT. Trimming left V 3 bases short and J 5 bases short, with 17 bases between. The CDR3 extends over 15 amino acids.

This clone was found once. The J gene is TRBJ2-3, the V gene TRBV2; no clear D gene. The CDR3 totals 13 residues. V lost 6 bases and J lost 4, with 11 bases in between. The V gene's germline CDR1 is SNHLY and CDR2 FYNNEI. This CDR3 is CASSLGSADTQYF. The DNA of the CDR3 is TGTGCCAGCAGCCTGGGAAGCGCAGATACGCAGTATTTT. Full variable domain (missing parts from reference TRBV2 and TRBJ2-3): EPEVTQTPSHQVTQMGQEVILRCVPISNHLYFYWYRQILGQKVEFLVSFYNNEISEKSEIFDDQFSVERPDGSNFTLKIRSTKLEDSAMYFCASSLGSADTQYFGPGTRLTVL.

This clone was picked up one time. The rearrangement links TRBV2 to TRBJ1-2, with D uncertain. CDR1 and CDR2 from the germline V gene are SNHLY and FYNNEI. The CDR3 extends over 14 amino acids. Trimming removed 2 bases from V and 7 bases from J, with 14 bases in between. This CDR3 reads CASSERVTGSGYTF. The CDR3 nucleotides read TGTGCCAGCAGTGAAAGGGTGACTGGAAGTGGCTACACCTTC. Together with reference TRBV2 and TRBJ1-2, the CDR3 gives the full variable domain: EPEVTQTPSHQVTQMGQEVILRCVPISNHLYFYWYRQILGQKVEFLVSFYNNEISEKSEIFDDQFSVERPDGSNFTLKIRSTKLEDSAMYFCASSERVTGSGYTFGSGTRLTVV.

The chain couples TRBV6-6 to TRBJ2-7; TRBD2 agrees at 8 bases. Trimming took 2 bases from V and 5 from J; bases not matched to a gene: 8. Germline assignment: CDR1 MNHNY and CDR2 SVGAGI (reference sequence). The CDR3 runs 15 residues. CDR3: CASSYPPREVNEQYF. The CDR3 DNA reads TGTGCCAGCAGTTACCCCCCGCGGGAGGTAAACGAGCAGTACTTC.